The clone carrying this T cell receptor beta chain was observed many times. Antigen unknown. As every portion of the isolated RNA was reverse transcribed, the sequencing read expressed TCRB transcripts. About 3.6 million reads were obtained on average from naive, central memory and regulatory T cell samples. The assay was immunoSEQ multiplex PCR, and TCRdb's table has in-frame clones only and misses some. The table lists just over 150,000 clones, over 8.5% of them singletons. CDR1 and CDR2 (germline): ENHRY, SYGVKD. The CDR3 covers 13 residues. Trimming took 10 bases from V and 4 from J, leaving 16 bases between them. The data were obtained in a study of beta chain features in type 1 diabetes. Study-wide points: Shortening that was moderate but significant affected the TCRB CDR3s of Type 1 diabetes patients in all four CD4+ subsets. These data did not resolve whether HLA type affects TCRB rearrangement.

Sequences were obtained from central memory CD4+ T cells from blood. This sequence was found in a man younger than 30 in good health. This chain uses TRBV10-3 with TRBJ1-1, with D tentatively TRBD1 (6 bases). For the CDR3, the DNA is TGTGCCACCCGGGGGGCGGGGGGCACTGAAGCTTTCTTT. Translation gives CATRGAGGTEAFF.